The next 29 T cell receptor beta chains were all read from a single sample in a study of CD8+ T cells in alopecia areata. Investigators isolated RNA and reverse transcribed it into cDNA to act as the sequencing template. Some clones are missing from TCRdb's copy, which holds only in-frame ones; the method was immunoSEQ multiplex PCR. The sample has 200,000 or so clones, 55% to 75% seen once. Treatment in this sample: oral pan-JAK inhibitor, 5-10 mg twice daily. The source material was CD4+ T cells sorted from blood, sampled at week 24, from a patient treated with tofacitinib. Receptor source: a human donor with alopecia areata.

The rearrangement links TRBV9 to TRBJ2-3, with D unclear. The V end was cut by 0 bases, the J end by 5 bases, with 10 bases between. The CDR3 has 14 residues. Germline CDR1 is SGDLS and CDR2 is YYNGEE. CDR3: CASSVDFGRDTQYF. DNA of the CDR3: TGTGCCAGCAGCGTAGATTTCGGACGAGATACGCAGTATTTT.

This chain links TRBV14 with TRBJ2-1; 8 bases agree with TRBD2. The length of the CDR3 is 15 residues. Germline V lookup: CDR1 SGHDN, CDR2 FVKESK. The V and J ends lost 2 bases and 2 bases, in that order; junction bases with no gene match: 2. This CDR3 reads CASSQFSGAYNEQFF. In DNA, the CDR3 is TGTGCCAGCAGCCAATTTAGCGGGGCCTACAATGAGCAGTTCTTC.

The genes are TRBV7-2 and TRBJ2-3, with D possibly being TRBD2 (5 bases). Germline V lookup: CDR1 SGHTA, CDR2 FQGNSA. CDR3 size: 14 residues. V lost 4 bases and J lost 1, with 9 bases in between. The CDR3 loop reads CASSSDYRTDTQYF. CDR3 in DNA: TGTGCCAGCAGCTCCGACTACCGCACAGATACGCAGTATTTT.

The chain links TRBV27 to TRBJ2-3, with 10 bases matching TRBD2. The CDR3 sequence is 16 residues long. The V gene end was trimmed by 3 bases and the J gene end by 4 bases; junction bases not matched to a gene: 7. CDR1 MNHEY and CDR2 SMNVEV come from the germline V gene (reference sequence). The chain's CDR3 is CASSLSGRATPDTQYF. The DNA for the CDR3 is TGTGCCAGCAGTTTGAGCGGGAGGGCCACCCCAGATACGCAGTATTTT.

V usage is TRBV4-1 and J usage is TRBJ1-2; D is unclear. The CDR3 extends over 15 amino acids. V lost 1 base to trimming and J lost 1 base, with 10 bases between them. CDR1 MGHRA and CDR2 YSYEKL come from the germline V gene. CDR3 region: CASSQAEQRNYGYTF. In DNA form, the CDR3 reads TGCGCCAGCAGCCAAGCGGAGCAGCGTAACTATGGCTACACCTTC.

A single count supports this clone. The chain carries TRBV29-1 and TRBJ2-7, with D perhaps TRBD1 (5 bases). The V end lost 3 bases, the J end lost 4 bases, and 13 bases lay between the germline ends. CDR1 and CDR2 (germline): SQVTM, ANQGSEA. The CDR3 has 13 amino acids. CDR3 residues: CSVEGRVGYEQYF. The CDR3 region has the DNA TGCAGCGTTGAGGGCAGGGTCGGATACGAGCAGTACTTC.

This rearrangement joins TRBV7-9 to TRBJ1-4; tentatively, D is TRBD1 (6 bases). The V gene's germline CDR1 is SEHNR and CDR2 FQNEAQ (reference sequence). There are 15 residues in the CDR3. V lost 5 bases, J lost 7 bases, and 17 bases lay in between. CDR3 loop: CASSPDTGPSEKLFF. As DNA, the CDR3 is TGTGCCAGCAGCCCAGACACAGGGCCTAGTGAAAAACTGTTTTTT. The variable domain in full, completed from reference TRBV7-9 and TRBJ1-4, reads DTGVSQNPRHKITKRGQNVTFRCDPISEHNRLYWYRQTLGQGPEFLTYFQNEAQLEKSRLLSDRFSAERPKGSFSTLEIQRTEQGDSAMYLCASSPDTGPSEKLFFGSGTQLSVL.

The genes are TRBV29-1 and TRBJ1-2, with D hard to call. Trimming removed 0 bases from V and 10 bases from J, with 9 bases in between. Germline lookup yields CDR1 SQVTM and CDR2 ANQGSEA. The length of the CDR3 is 11 residues. The CDR3 region is CSVEEGLLYTF. The CDR3, as DNA: TGCAGCGTTGAAGAGGGGTTACTCTACACCTTC.

This chain joins TRBV2 and TRBJ2-5; D is unresolved. This CDR3 spans 15 amino acids. Germline V gene data show CDR1 as SNHLY and CDR2 as FYNNEI. V gave up 7 bases and J gave up 1 base, with 16 bases separating them. This CDR3 reads CASTANWELQETQYF. CDR3 nucleotide sequence: TGTGCCAGCACCGCCAACTGGGAACTCCAAGAGACCCAGTACTTC.

The V gene is TRBV5-6, the J gene TRBJ2-7; D unclear. Trimming shortened V by 1 base and J by 3 bases, and 8 bases separated the two germline ends. From germline, CDR1 is SGHDT and CDR2 YYEEEE. CDR3 length: 13 residues. This CDR3 reads CASSLTGGYEQYF. The DNA for the CDR3 is TGTGCCAGCAGCTTGACCGGCGGCTACGAGCAGTACTTC. The full variable domain, completed using reference TRBV5-6 and TRBJ2-7, is DAGVTQSPTHLIKTRGQQVTLRCSPKSGHDTVSWYQQALGQGPQFIFQYYEEEERQRGNFPDRFSGHQFPNYSSELNVNALLLGDSALYLCASSLTGGYEQYFGPGTRLTVT.

The chain carries TRBV30 and TRBJ2-2; D is possibly TRBD2 (5 bases). Trimming cost V 4 bases and J 6 bases, with 12 bases left between them. CDR3 length: 13 amino acids. CDR1 is GTSNPN and CDR2 is SVGIG in the germline V gene (reference sequence). This CDR3 reads CAWTIERPGELFF. The CDR3 coding sequence is TGTGCCTGGACCATAGAGCGGCCCGGGGAGCTGTTTTTT.

The sample holds one count of this clone. Other DNA sequences in this specimen translate into the identical CDR3. The chain joins TRBV11-2 to TRBJ2-5; no definite D call. Looked up from germline, CDR1 is SGHAT and CDR2 is FQNNGV. Trimming cost V 4 bases and J 2 bases, with 5 bases left between them. The CDR3 contains 12 residues. CDR3 DNA: TGTGCCAGCAGCTCTAGTCAAGAGACCCAGTACTTC. This encodes CASSSSQETQYF.

This chain joins TRBV11-2 and TRBJ1-2; D is unresolved. Germline assignment: CDR1 SGHAT and CDR2 FQNNGV. Trimming stripped 1 base from V and 5 bases from J, with 5 bases between. This CDR3 comprises 12 residues. This chain's CDR3 is CASSLGLYGYTF. CDR3 DNA sequence: TGTGCCAGCAGCTTAGGGCTGTATGGCTACACCTTC.

The chain recombines TRBV19 with TRBJ1-1, with D possibly being TRBD1 (6 bases). Germline V gene lookup returns CDR1 LNHDA and CDR2 SQIVND (reference sequence). V was trimmed by 3 bases and J by 1 base, leaving 12 bases between them. The CDR3 totals 15 residues. CDR3 protein: CASSMINRENTEAFF. The CDR3 coding sequence is TGTGCCAGTAGTATGATTAACAGGGAGAACACTGAAGCTTTCTTT.

V and J are TRBV7-2 and TRBJ1-4, with D possibly being TRBD1 (5 bases). CDR3 length: 15 residues. Germline values: CDR1 SGHTA, CDR2 FQGNSA. Trimming shortened V by 1 base and J by 11 bases, and 17 bases separated the two germline ends. This CDR3 reads CASSLGRNLEGKLFF. The CDR3 bases are TGTGCCAGCAGCTTAGGACGGAACCTGGAGGGGAAACTGTTTTTT.

The genes are TRBV25-1 and TRBJ1-4, with D perhaps matching TRBD1 (6 bases). V gave up 2 bases and J gave up 7 bases, with 14 bases separating them. CDR1 and CDR2 (germline): MGHDK, SYGVNS. This CDR3 is built from 15 residues. The CDR3 protein is CASSEVGALAEKLFF. The DNA for the CDR3 is TGTGCCAGCAGTGAAGTGGGGGCCTTGGCTGAAAAACTGTTTTTT.

The chain has TRBV30 and TRBJ2-1; the D is unclear. This CDR3 is 11 amino acids long. V was cut by 4 bases and J by 10 bases, with 11 bases left in between. Germline V gene data show CDR1 as GTSNPN and CDR2 as SVGIG (reference sequence). The CDR3 here is CAWTRDAEQFF. CDR3 nucleotides: TGTGCCTGGACTAGGGATGCGGAGCAGTTCTTC.

The rearrangement joins TRBV2 to TRBJ1-2, with D hard to call. The V end lost 4 bases, the J end lost 5 bases, and 5 bases lay between the germline ends. CDR1 and CDR2 (germline): SNHLY, FYNNEI. The CDR3 extends over 11 amino acids. CDR3 loop: CASSGGYGYTF. In nucleotides, the CDR3 is TGTGCCAGCAGTGGAGGGTATGGCTACACCTTC. The full variable domain, its missing parts supplied by reference TRBV2 and TRBJ1-2, is EPEVTQTPSHQVTQMGQEVILRCVPISNHLYFYWYRQILGQKVEFLVSFYNNEISEKSEIFDDQFSVERPDGSNFTLKIRSTKLEDSAMYFCASSGGYGYTFGSGTRLTVV.

V gene TRBV7-2 combines with J gene TRBJ2-7, with 8 bases lining up with TRBD1. Germline values: CDR1 SGHTA, CDR2 FQGNSA. The ends lost 3 bases at V and 5 bases at J; junction bases unmatched: 12. The CDR3 loop spans 16 amino acids. In DNA form, the CDR3 reads TGTGCCAGCAGCTTGCAGGGGGACAGGATGTCCCACGAGCAGTACTTC. Its protein is CASSLQGDRMSHEQYF.

The chain is built from TRBV4-3 and TRBJ2-5; either TRBD1 or TRBD2 may fit D (5 bases each). Trimming removed 1 base at V and 1 base at J, with 13 bases between. Looked up from germline, CDR1 is LGHNA and CDR2 is YSLEER. This CDR3 is 16 amino acids long. The CDR3, as DNA: TGCGCCAGCAGCCAAGTAAGGGACGGAGGCCAAGAGACCCAGTACTTC. Amino acid sequence: CASSQVRDGGQETQYF.

This clone was seen only once. The J gene is TRBJ1-1, the V gene TRBV5-1, with 7 bases lining up with TRBD1. CDR3 length: 12 amino acids. V was clipped by 4 bases and J by 11 bases; unmatched bases: 8. Germline CDR1 reads SGHRS; CDR2 reads YFSETQ. The CDR3 nucleotides read TGCGCCAGCAGCCCACAGGGGTCGGGGGCTTTCTTT. Amino acid sequence: CASSPQGSGAFF.

The chain carries TRBV7-9 and TRBJ2-7; 7 nucleotides line up with TRBD1. This CDR3 has 12 amino acids. Germline-derived CDR1 and CDR2 are SEHNR and FQNEAQ (reference sequence). The V segment lost 5 bases and the J segment 3 bases; nucleotides outside the gene matches: 1. In DNA, the CDR3 is TGTGCCAGCAGCAGACAGGGCTACGAGCAGTACTTC. It encodes CASSRQGYEQYF. Together with reference TRBV7-9 and TRBJ2-7, the CDR3 gives the full variable domain: DTGVSQNPRHKITKRGQNVTFRCDPISEHNRLYWYRQTLGQGPEFLTYFQNEAQLEKSRLLSDRFSAERPKGSFSTLEIQRTEQGDSAMYLCASSRQGYEQYFGPGTRLTVT.

The CDR3 nucleotides read TGCGCCAGCAGCTATGCCACGGAGAATGACGGAAACACCATATATTTT. This encodes CASSYATENDGNTIYF. The chain couples TRBV5-1 to TRBJ1-3; no firm D call. Per the germline V gene, CDR1 is SGHRS and CDR2 is YFSETQ. V lost 3 bases and J 4 bases, leaving 17 bases between the germline ends. The CDR3 loop spans 16 amino acids.

The chain has TRBV7-8 and TRBJ2-5, with D tentatively TRBD1 (5 bases). With 5 bases removed from V and 1 base from J, the gap between germline ends came to 11 bases. This CDR3 is built from 14 residues. The germline V gene encodes CDR1 SGHVS and CDR2 FQNEAQ. The CDR3 nucleotides are TGTGCCAGCAGCCCCCGACAGAGCCAAGAGACCCAGTACTTC. Translated: CASSPRQSQETQYF.

The V and J genes are TRBV30 and TRBJ1-1; 8 positions agree with TRBD1. Germline lookup yields CDR1 GTSNPN and CDR2 SVGIG (reference sequence). The CDR3 covers 15 residues. V was pared by 4 bases and J by 2 bases, with 9 bases of the junction left unmatched. CDR3 loop: CAWTGGRKINTEAFF. CDR3 nucleotide sequence: TGTGCCTGGACAGGGGGCCGGAAGATAAACACTGAAGCTTTCTTT.

This clone has a handful of counts. The rearrangement links TRBV14 to TRBJ1-2; D call uncertain. The CDR3 is 15 residues long. Germline V gene lookup returns CDR1 SGHDN and CDR2 FVKESK. V was cut by 0 bases and J by 6 bases, with 14 bases left in between. DNA for the CDR3: TGTGCCAGCAGCCAAGATCGTGAAGGGTTTAATGGCTACACCTTC. Its protein is CASSQDREGFNGYTF.

The chain employs TRBV4-1 and TRBJ1-2; no firm D call. V lost 1 base, J lost 0 bases, and 12 bases lay in between. This CDR3 has 16 residues. Germline assignment: CDR1 MGHRA and CDR2 YSYEKL. The CDR3 here is CASSQVSTATNYGYTF. DNA for the CDR3: TGCGCCAGCAGCCAAGTTTCCACGGCTACTAACTATGGCTACACCTTC.

This clone was detected only a few times. The rearrangement joins TRBV5-6 to TRBJ2-3; 7 bases align to TRBD1. This CDR3 comprises 15 residues. Trimming removed 4 bases from V and 0 bases from J; junction bases left unmatched: 5. Germline V lookup: CDR1 SGHDT, CDR2 YYEEEE. CDR3 loop: CASSRQGVSTDTQYF. The CDR3 nucleotides are TGTGCCAGCAGCCGACAGGGAGTTAGCACAGATACGCAGTATTTT.

This clone was seen only once. This chain connects TRBV7-2 to TRBJ2-5; D may be TRBD1 (6 bases). The CDR3 length is 15 residues. Per germline, CDR1 SGHTA and CDR2 FQGNSA. The V gene lost 8 bases and the J gene lost 4 bases, with 20 bases spanning the gap. The DNA for the CDR3 is TGTGCCAGCCGTAGAGGGGGACGAGCTGGAGAGACCCAGTACTTC. It encodes CASRRGGRAGETQYF.